Here is one T cell receptor (beta chain) with its context. This sample was included in a study of blood T cell repertoires in COVID-19. Study summary: Acute and convalescent COVID-19 samples came from the United States, Italy and Spain. Sources were T cells, B-cell-depleted T cells, or PBMCs; the material itself was cDNA or gDNA.

V gave up 4 bases and J gave up 2 bases, with 17 bases separating them. This CDR3 is 16 amino acids long. From germline, CDR1 is KGHSH and CDR2 LQKENI. Original data processing: Nucleated cell counts were estimated from reference gene primer amplification. Some clones are missing from TCRdb's copy, which holds only in-frame ones; the method was immunoSEQ multiplex PCR. V and J calls and clone size are given by that table; D and trimming were obtained from the DNA. The sample carries 90,000 to 150,000 clones, about 85% recorded once. The TCR was taken from an elderly man with acute or convalescent COVID-19. The chain is built from TRBV18 and TRBJ2-5; a possible D gene is TRBD2 (5 bases). The sequencing sample was made of peripheral blood. This chain's CDR3 is CASSRGRPGDQETQYF. The CDR3 coding sequence is TGTGCCAGCTCACGAGGCCGACCCGGGGATCAAGAGACCCAGTACTTC.